The following is a T cell receptor beta chain sequence with its context. The antigen is not known. Clones were read by immunoSEQ multiplex PCR, and TCRdb kept only the in-frame ones, dropping some. Among about 46,000 clones listed, nearly 75% were seen once. The data were obtained in a study of vaccination effects on CD4 cells after COVID-19. The CDR3 has 10 amino acids. Trimming pared 11 bases from V and 2 bases from J, leaving 6 bases between. CDR1 SEHNR and CDR2 FQNEAQ come from the germline V gene (reference sequence). Within the ViraFEST assay, antigen-specific CD4+ T cells underwent expansion with viral peptide pools prior to sequencing. The culture ran for roughly ten days before CD4+ T cells were isolated. All participants had two doses of either the BNT162b2 or mRNA-1273 vaccine. Vaccinees lacked prior SARS-CoV-2 infection and tested negative for nucleocapsid antibodies.

The input for sequencing was CD4+ T cells from PBMCs cultured with HCoV-OC43 spike peptides, taken after COVID-19 vaccination. The subset is: HCoV-OC43 spike overlapping peptide pool stimulation. The chain has TRBV7-9 and TRBJ1-2; D is unresolved. The source of this sequence is a human donor who received a COVID-19 vaccine. This chain's CDR3 is CALGNYGYTF. The CDR3 DNA reads as TGTGCCCTTGGGAACTATGGCTACACCTTC. Full variable domain (rest looked up from reference TRBV7-9 and TRBJ1-2): DTGVSQNPRHKITKRGQNVTFRCDPISEHNRLYWYRQTLGQGPEFLTYFQNEAQLEKSRLLSDRFSAERPKGSFSTLEIQRTEQGDSAMYLCALGNYGYTFGSGTRLTVV.